Included here is one T cell receptor (beta chain) sequence, with context. Generated by immunoSEQ multiplex PCR, the TCRdb table keeps only in-frame clones and is missing some. This table holds tens of thousands of clones, under 95% found once. This entry is derived from a study of blood T cell repertoires in COVID-19. Study summary: The study drew acute and convalescent COVID-19 samples from the United States, Italy and Spain. In each case, the material was cDNA or gDNA derived from T cells, B-cell-depleted T cells, or PBMCs.

The V end was cut by 0 bases, the J end by 2 bases, with 15 bases between. The length of the CDR3 is 17 residues. CDR1 SGHRS and CDR2 YFSETQ come from the germline V gene. V and J are TRBV5-1 and TRBJ1-3; D gene ambiguous. The source is a man in his sixties with acute or convalescent COVID-19. Sequencing was done on a sample of peripheral blood. The CDR3 reads CASSLATGRAAGNTIYF. The CDR3 bases are TGCGCCAGCAGCTTGGCCACGGGGAGAGCTGCTGGAAACACCATATATTTT. Full variable domain (outside the CDR3, taken from reference TRBV5-1 and TRBJ1-3): KAGVTQTPRYLIKTRGQQVTLSCSPISGHRSVSWYQQTPGQGLQFLFEYFSETQRNKGNFPGRFSGRQFSNSRSEMNVSTLELGDSALYLCASSLATGRAAGNTIYFGEGSWLTVV.